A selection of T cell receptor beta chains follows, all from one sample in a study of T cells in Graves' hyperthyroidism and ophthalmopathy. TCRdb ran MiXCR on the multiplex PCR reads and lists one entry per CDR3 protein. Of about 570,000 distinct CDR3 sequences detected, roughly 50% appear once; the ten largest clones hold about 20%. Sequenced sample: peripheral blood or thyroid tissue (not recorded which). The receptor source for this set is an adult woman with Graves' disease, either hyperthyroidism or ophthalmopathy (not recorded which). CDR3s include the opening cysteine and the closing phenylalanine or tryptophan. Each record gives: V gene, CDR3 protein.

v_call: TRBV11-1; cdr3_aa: CASSPGGGDGYTF
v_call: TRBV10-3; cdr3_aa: CAISDWQGEETQYF
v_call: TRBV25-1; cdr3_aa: CASSDHRGREQYF
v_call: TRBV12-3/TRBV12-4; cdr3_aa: CASSLVLRGIITSNTEAFF
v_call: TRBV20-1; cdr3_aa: CSARTGQGLSEQYF
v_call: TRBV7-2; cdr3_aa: CASSLVLAGSYEQYF
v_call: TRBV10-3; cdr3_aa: CAISEDGSQETQYF
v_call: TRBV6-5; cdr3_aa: CASSYAGDYSNQPQHF
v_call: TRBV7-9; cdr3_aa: CASRPEWTGGYEQYF
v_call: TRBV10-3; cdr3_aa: CAISATNSGNTIYF
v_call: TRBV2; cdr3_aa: CASTGVPNYGYTF
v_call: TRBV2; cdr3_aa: CASSDRHLVVVYTF
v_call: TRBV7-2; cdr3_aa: CASSFGTSYTDTQYF
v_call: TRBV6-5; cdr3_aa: CASRPRGPLSSYEQYF
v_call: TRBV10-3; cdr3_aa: CAISESGQNTEAFF
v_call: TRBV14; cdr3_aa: CASSRGTSGSYEQYF
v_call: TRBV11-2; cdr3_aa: CASSLGLGREDSYEQYF
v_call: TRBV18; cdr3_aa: CASSPGGQGYGYTF
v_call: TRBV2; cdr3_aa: CASSFVGRYNSPLHF
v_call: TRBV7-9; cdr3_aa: CASSHPGTADQPQHF
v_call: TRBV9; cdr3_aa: CASSESGKLHEQYF
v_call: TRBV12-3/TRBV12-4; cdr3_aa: CASSLAAAKAFF
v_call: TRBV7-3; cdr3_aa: CASSPGGGGEAFF
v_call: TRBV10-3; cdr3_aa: CAISVRRGEQFF
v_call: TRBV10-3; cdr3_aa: CAIPHWDYGYTF
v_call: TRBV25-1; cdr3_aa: CASSQEAGGNSPLHF
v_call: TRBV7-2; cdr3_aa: CASSLVTGSRSGANVLTF
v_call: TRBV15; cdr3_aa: CATSSETYGYTF
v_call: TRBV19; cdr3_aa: CASSPETGLGAQSQPQHF
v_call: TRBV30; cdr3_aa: CAWSLVPGTQYF
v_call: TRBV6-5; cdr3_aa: CASSYRRGRAFF
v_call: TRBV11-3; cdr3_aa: CASRVKGNTEAFF
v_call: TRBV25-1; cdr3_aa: CASSEYDGLYEQYF
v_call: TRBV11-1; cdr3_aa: CASSATSFYEQYF
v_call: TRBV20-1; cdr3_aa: CSADPRTGETQYF
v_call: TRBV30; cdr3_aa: CAWTLRAPDSGYTF
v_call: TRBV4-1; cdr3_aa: CASSLGTGGGGYTF
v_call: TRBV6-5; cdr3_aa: CASSYSSGSNYGYTF
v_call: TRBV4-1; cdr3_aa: CASSQPGTTNEKLFF
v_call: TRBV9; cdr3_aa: CASSVAPGQETQYF
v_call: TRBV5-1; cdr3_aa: CASSWGQGYFYEQYF
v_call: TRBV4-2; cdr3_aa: CASSHPGHLAFF
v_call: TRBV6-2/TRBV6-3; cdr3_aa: CASTRGDGYTF
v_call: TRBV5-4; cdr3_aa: CASSQDRGSGANVLTF
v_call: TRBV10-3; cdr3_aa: CAISGRSETLSGANVLTF
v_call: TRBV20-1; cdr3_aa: CSARIRGRMQPQHF
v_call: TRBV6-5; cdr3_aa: CASSYEPGQIYEQYF
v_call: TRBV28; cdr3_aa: CASRFRQSYSNQPQHF
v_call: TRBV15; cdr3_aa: CATSRDPSGNTIYF
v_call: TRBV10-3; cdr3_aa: CAISERSGLYEQYF
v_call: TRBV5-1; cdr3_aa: CASSTSKDTQYF
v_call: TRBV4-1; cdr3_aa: CASSQGGTAEATEAFF